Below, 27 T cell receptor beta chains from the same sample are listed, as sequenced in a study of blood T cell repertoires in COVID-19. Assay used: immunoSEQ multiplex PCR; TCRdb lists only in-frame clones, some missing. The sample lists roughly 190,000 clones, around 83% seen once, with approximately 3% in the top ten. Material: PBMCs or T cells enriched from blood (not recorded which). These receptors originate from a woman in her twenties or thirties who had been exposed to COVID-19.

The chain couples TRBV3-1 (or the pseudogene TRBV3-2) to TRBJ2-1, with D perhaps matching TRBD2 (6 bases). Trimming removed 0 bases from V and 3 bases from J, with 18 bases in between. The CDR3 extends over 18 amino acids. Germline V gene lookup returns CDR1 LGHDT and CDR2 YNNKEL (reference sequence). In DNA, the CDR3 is TGTGCCAGCAGCCAAGAACGTCCCCCGAGCGGGTACTACAATGAGCAGTTCTTC. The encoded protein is CASSQERPPSGYYNEQFF.

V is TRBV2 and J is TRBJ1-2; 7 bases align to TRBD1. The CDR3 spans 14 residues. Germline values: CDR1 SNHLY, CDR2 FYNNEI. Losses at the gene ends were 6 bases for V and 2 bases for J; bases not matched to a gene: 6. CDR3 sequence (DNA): TGTGCCAGCAGCGAATCCAGGGGGAACTATGGCTACACCTTC. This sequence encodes CASSESRGNYGYTF.

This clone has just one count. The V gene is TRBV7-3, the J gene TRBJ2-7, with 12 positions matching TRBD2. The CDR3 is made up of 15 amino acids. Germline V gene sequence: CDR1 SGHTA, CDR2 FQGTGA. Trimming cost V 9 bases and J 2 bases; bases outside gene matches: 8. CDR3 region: CASGLLAGGTYEQYF. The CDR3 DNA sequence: TGTGCCAGTGGACTACTAGCGGGGGGAACCTACGAGCAGTACTTC.

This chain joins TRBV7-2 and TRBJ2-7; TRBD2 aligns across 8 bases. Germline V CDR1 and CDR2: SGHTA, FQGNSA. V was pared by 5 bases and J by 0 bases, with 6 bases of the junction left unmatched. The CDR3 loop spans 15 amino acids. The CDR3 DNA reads TGTGCCAGCAGCCCGGGACTAGGTTCCTCCTACGAGCAGTACTTC. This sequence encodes CASSPGLGSSYEQYF.

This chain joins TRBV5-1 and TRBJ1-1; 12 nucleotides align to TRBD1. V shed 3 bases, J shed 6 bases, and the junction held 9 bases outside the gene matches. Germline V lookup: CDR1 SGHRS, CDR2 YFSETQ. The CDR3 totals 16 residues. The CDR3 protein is CASSWGTGGAFPEAFF. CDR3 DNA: TGCGCCAGCAGCTGGGGGACAGGGGGCGCGTTCCCTGAAGCTTTCTTT.

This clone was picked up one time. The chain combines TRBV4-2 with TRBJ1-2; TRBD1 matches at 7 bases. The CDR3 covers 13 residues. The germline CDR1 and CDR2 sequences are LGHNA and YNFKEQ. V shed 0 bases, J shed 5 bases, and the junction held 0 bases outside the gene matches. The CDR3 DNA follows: TGTGCCAGCAGCCAAGAGACAGGGTATGGCTACACCTTC. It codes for CASSQETGYGYTF.

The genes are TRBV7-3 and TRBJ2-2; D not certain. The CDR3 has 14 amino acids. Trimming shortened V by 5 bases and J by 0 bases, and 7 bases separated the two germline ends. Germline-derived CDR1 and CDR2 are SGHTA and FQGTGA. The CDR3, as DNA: TGTGCCAGCAGCCTAGAACCGAACACCGGGGAGCTGTTTTTT. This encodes CASSLEPNTGELFF.

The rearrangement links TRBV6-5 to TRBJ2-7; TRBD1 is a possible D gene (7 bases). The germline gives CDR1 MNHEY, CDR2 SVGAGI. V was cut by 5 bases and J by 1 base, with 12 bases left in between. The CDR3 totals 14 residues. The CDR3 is CASSPSGGSYEQYF. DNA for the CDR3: TGTGCCAGCAGTCCTTCAGGGGGGTCCTACGAGCAGTACTTC.

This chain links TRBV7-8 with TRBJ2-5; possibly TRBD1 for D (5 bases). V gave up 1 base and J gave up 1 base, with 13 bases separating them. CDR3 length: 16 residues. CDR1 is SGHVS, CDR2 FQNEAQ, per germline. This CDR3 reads CASSLGAGSGQETQYF. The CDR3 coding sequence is TGTGCCAGCAGCTTAGGCGCAGGGTCAGGCCAAGAGACCCAGTACTTC. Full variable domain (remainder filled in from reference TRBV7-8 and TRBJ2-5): GAGVSQSPRYKVAKRGQDVALRCDPISGHVSLFWYQQALGQGPEFLTYFQNEAQLDKSGLPSDRFFAERPEGSVSTLKIQRTQQEDSAVYLCASSLGAGSGQETQYFGPGTRLLVL.

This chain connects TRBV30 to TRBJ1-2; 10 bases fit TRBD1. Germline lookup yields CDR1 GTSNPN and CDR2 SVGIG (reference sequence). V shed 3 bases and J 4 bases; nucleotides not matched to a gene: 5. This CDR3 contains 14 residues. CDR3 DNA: TGTGCCTGGAGCCGGGACAGGGGAGGCTATGGCTACACCTTC. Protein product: CAWSRDRGGYGYTF.

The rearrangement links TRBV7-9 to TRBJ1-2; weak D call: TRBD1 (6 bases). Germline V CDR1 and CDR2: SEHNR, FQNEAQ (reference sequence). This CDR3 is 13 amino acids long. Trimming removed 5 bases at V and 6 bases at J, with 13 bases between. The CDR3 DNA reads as TGTGCCAGCAGCCCGGGGGGCAGAAATGGCTACACCTTC. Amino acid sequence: CASSPGGRNGYTF.

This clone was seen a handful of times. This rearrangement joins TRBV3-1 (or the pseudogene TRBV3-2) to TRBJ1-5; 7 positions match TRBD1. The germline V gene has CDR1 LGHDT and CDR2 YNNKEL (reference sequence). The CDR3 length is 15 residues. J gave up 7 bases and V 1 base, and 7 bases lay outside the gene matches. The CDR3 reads CASSQGEGARQPQHF. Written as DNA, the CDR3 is TGTGCCAGCAGCCAAGGCGAGGGGGCAAGACAGCCCCAGCATTTT.

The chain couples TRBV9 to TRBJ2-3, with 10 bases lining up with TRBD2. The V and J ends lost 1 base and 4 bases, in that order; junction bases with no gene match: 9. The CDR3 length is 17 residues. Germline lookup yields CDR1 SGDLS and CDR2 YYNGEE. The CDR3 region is CASSVSGGAFSPDTQYF. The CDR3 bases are TGTGCCAGCAGCGTAAGCGGGGGGGCCTTTTCCCCAGATACGCAGTATTTT.

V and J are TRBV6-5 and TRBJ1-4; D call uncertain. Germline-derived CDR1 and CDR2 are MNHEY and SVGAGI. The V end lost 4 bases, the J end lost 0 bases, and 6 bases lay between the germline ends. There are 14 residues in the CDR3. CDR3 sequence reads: CASSSGSTNEKLFF. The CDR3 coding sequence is TGTGCCAGCAGTTCAGGATCAACTAATGAAAAACTGTTTTTT.

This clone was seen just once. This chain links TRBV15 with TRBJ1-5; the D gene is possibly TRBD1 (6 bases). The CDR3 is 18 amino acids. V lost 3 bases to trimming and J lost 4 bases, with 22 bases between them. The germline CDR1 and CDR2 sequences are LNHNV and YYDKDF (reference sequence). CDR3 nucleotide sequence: TGTGCCACCAGCAGTAACCTGCCGGCGGGGGCCGAGAATCAGCCCCAGCATTTT. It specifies CATSSNLPAGAENQPQHF.

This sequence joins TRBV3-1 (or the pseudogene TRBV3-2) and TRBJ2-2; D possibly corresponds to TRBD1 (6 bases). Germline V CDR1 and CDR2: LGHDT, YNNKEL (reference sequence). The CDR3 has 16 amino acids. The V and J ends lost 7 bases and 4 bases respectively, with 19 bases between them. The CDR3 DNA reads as TGTGCCAGCACCCTCTGGGGGACAAGCCCCACCGGGGAGCTGTTTTTT. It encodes CASTLWGTSPTGELFF.

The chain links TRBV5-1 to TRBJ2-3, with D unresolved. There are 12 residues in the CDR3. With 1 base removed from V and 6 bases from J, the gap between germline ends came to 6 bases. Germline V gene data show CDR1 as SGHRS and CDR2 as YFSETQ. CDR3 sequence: CASSLFSDTQYF. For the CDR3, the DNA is TGCGCCAGCAGCTTGTTTTCTGATACGCAGTATTTT.

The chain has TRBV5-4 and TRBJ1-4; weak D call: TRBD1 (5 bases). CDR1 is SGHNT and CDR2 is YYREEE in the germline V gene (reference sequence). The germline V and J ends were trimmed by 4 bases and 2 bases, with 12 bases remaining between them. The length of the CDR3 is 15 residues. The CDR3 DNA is TGTGCCAGCAGCCCAGGCGGGGCTACTAATGAAAAACTGTTTTTT. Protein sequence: CASSPGGATNEKLFF.

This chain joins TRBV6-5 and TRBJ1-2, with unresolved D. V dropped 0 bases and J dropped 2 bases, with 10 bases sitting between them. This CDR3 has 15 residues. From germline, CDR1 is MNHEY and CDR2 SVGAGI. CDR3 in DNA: TGTGCCAGCAGTTACTCGGAGATTTCGAACTATGGCTACACCTTC. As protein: CASSYSEISNYGYTF.

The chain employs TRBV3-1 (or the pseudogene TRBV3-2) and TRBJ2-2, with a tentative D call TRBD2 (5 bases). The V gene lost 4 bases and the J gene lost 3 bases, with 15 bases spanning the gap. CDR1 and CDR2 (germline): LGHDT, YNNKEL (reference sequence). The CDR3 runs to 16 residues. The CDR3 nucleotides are TGTGCCAGCAGCCTACATACGGGGTCGGACACCGGGGAGCTGTTTTTT. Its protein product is CASSLHTGSDTGELFF.

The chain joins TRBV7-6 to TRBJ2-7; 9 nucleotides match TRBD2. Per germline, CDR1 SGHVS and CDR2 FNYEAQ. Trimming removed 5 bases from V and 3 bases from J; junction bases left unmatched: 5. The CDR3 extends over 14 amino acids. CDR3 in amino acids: CASSPAGGIYEQYF. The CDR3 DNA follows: TGTGCCAGCAGCCCTGCGGGAGGGATCTACGAGCAGTACTTC.

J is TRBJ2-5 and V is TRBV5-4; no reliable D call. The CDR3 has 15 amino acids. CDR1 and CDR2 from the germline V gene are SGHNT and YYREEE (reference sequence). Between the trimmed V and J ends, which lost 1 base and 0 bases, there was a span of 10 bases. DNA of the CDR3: TGTGCCAGCAGCTTGTCGGCAGCGTACCAAGAGACCCAGTACTTC. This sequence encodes CASSLSAAYQETQYF.

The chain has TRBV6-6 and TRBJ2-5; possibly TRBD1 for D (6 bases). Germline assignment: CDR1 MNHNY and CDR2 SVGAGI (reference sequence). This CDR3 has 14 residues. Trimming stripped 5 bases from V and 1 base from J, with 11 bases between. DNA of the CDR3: TGTGCCAGCAGTCATCAGGGGACCCAAGAGACCCAGTACTTC. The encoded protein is CASSHQGTQETQYF.

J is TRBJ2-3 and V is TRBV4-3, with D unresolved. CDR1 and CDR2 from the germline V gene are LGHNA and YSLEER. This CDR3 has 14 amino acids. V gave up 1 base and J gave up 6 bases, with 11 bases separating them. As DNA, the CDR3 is TGCGCCAGCAGCCAAGTTCTCTCGTCCGATACGCAGTATTTT. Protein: CASSQVLSSDTQYF.

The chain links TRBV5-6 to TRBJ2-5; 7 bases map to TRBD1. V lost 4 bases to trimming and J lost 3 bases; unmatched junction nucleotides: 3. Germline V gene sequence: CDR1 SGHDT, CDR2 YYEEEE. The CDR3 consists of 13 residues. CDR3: CASSHDREETQYF. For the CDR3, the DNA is TGTGCCAGCAGCCATGACAGGGAAGAGACCCAGTACTTC.

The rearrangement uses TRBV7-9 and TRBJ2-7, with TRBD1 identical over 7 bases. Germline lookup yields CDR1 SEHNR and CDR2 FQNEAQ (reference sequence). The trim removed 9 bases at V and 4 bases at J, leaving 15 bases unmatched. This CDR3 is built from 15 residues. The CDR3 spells CARNTRRDSIYEQYF. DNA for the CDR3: TGTGCCAGAAACACGCGACGGGACAGCATTTACGAGCAGTACTTC.

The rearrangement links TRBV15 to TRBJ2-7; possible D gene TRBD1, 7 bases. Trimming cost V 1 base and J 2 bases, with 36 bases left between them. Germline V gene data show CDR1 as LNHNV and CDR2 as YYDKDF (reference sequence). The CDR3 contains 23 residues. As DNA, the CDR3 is TGTGCCACCAGCAGAGGGCAGGGATTTTCAGGGGGGACACGCCGGAACCAGGCCTACGAGCAGTACTTC. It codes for CATSRGQGFSGGTRRNQAYEQYF.